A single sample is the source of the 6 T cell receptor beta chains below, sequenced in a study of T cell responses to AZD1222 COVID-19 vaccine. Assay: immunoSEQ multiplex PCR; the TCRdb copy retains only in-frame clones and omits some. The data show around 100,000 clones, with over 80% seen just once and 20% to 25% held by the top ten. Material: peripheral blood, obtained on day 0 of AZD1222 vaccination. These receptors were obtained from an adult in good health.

This chain's CDR3 is CASSFGNTEAFF. In DNA, the CDR3 is TGTGCCAGCAGTTTTGGGAACACTGAAGCTTTCTTT. The chain combines TRBV6-5 with TRBJ1-1; D not resolved. CDR3 length equals 12 residues. Germline CDR1 MNHEY, CDR2 SVGAGI. With 4 bases removed from V and 1 base from J, the gap between germline ends came to 4 bases.

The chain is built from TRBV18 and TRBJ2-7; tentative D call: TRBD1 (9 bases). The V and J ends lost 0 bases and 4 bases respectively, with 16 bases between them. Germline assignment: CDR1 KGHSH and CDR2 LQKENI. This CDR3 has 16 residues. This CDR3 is CASSPPRGDREYEQYF. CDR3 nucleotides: TGTGCCAGCTCACCACCGCGGGGGGACAGGGAGTACGAGCAGTACTTC.

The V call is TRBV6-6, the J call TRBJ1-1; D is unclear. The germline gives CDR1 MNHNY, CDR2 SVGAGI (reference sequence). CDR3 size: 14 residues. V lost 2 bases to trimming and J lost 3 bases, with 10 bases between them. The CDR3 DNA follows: TGTGCCAGCAGTTACGCGGCAGACCACACTGAAGCTTTCTTT. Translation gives CASSYAADHTEAFF.

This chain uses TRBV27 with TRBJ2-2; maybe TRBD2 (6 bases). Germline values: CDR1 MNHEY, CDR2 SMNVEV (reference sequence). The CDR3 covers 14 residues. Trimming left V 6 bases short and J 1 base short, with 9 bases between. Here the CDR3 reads CASSYGGNTGELFF. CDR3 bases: TGTGCCAGCAGCTACGGGGGGAACACCGGGGAGCTGTTTTTT.

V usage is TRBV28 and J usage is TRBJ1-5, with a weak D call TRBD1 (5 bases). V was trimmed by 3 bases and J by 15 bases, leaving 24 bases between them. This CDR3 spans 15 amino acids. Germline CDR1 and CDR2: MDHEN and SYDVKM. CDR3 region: CASSLGGGELQGPHF. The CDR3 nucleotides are TGTGCCAGCAGTTTGGGCGGGGGGGAATTACAAGGCCCGCATTTT.

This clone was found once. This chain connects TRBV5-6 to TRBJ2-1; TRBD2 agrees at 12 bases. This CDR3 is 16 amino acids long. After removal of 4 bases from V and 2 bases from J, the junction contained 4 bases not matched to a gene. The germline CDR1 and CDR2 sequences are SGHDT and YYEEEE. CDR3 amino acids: CASSATSGGTYNEQFF. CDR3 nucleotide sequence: TGTGCCAGCAGCGCGACTAGCGGGGGAACCTACAATGAGCAGTTCTTC.